This T cell receptor beta chain was captured in a study of blood T cell repertoires in COVID-19. About the research overall: Sites across the United States, Italy and Spain contributed samples from acute and convalescent COVID-19. Sources were T cells, B-cell-depleted T cells, or PBMCs; the material itself was cDNA or gDNA.

Enrolled through a virtual design, the participants were between about 18 and 100 years of age and came from under 30 US areas. Clinical histories supplied by participants themselves formed the basis of cohort assignment. Trimming removed 5 bases from V and 2 bases from J, with 16 bases in between. The CDR3 is made up of 16 amino acids. CDR1 SGHVS and CDR2 FNYEAQ come from the germline V gene. Assay used: immunoSEQ multiplex PCR; TCRdb lists only in-frame clones, some missing. The sample contains around 300,000 clones, 90% of which appear only once. The chain is built from TRBV7-6 and TRBJ1-5; D might be TRBD1 (5 bases). The sample comprised PBMCs or T cells enriched from blood (not recorded which). The sequence was collected from a woman under 30 with acute COVID-19. For the CDR3, the DNA is TGTGCCAGCAGCGGCGCTGGGGGGATGGGCAATCAGCCCCAGCATTTT. It is translated as CASSGAGGMGNQPQHF. Full variable domain (outside the CDR3, taken from reference TRBV7-6 and TRBJ1-5): GAGVSQSPRYKVTKRGQDVALRCDPISGHVSLYWYRQALGQGPEFLTYFNYEAQQDKSGLPNDRFSAERPEGSISTLTIQRTEQRDSAMYRCASSGAGGMGNQPQHFGDGTRLSIL.